This entry lists 10 T cell receptor beta chains sequenced from one sample in a study of cytomegalovirus exposure and HLA in healthy donors. Researchers ran the PCR with 60 Vbeta and 13 Jbeta primers. Produced via immunoSEQ multiplex PCR; TCRdb's table is partial and in-frame only. The sample lists around 64,000 clones, around 86% seen once, with around 10% in the top ten. The source material was PBMCs. The receptors derive from a female donor in good health and CMV-seronegative.

This chain uses TRBV6-5 with TRBJ1-1, with D perhaps matching TRBD1 (6 bases). The CDR3 runs to 13 residues. CDR1 MNHEY and CDR2 SVGAGI come from the germline V gene. Trimming pared 7 bases from V and 3 bases from J, leaving 12 bases between. The CDR3 region is CASKWTVDTEAFF. The CDR3 coding sequence is TGTGCCAGCAAATGGACAGTCGACACTGAAGCTTTCTTT.

The chain carries TRBV13 and TRBJ2-7; the D gene is possibly TRBD2 (6 bases). Per germline, CDR1 PRHDT and CDR2 FYEKMQ (reference sequence). The V gene lost 1 base and the J gene lost 4 bases, with 11 bases spanning the gap. CDR3 size: 14 residues. This CDR3 reads CASSLVGGEYEQYF. CDR3 nucleotide sequence: TGTGCCAGCAGCTTAGTGGGGGGTGAGTACGAGCAGTACTTC.

CDR3 DNA sequence: TGTGCCAGCAGCCATCGTCCGGGACAGGGCTGGGGTGAGCAGTTCTTC. It specifies CASSHRPGQGWGEQFF. The genes are TRBV4-2 and TRBJ2-1; TRBD1 matches at 9 bases. The junction had 12 bases not matched to a gene; V was cut back by 3 bases and J by 9 bases. The length of the CDR3 is 16 residues. The germline CDR1 and CDR2 sequences are LGHNA and YNFKEQ.

V is TRBV7-2 and J is TRBJ2-5, with TRBD2 as a possible D gene (6 bases). The ends were cut back, 5 bases at V and 5 bases at J, with 12 bases in the middle. This CDR3 spans 13 amino acids. From germline, CDR1 is SGHTA and CDR2 FQGNSA. As DNA, the CDR3 is TGTGCCAGCAGCGGAGGGACCGGGGAGACCCAGTACTTC. Translated, it gives CASSGGTGETQYF.

This sequence joins TRBV9 and TRBJ2-7; D is unresolved. This CDR3 comprises 14 residues. Germline assignment: CDR1 SGDLS and CDR2 YYNGEE. V shed 0 bases and J shed 6 bases, with 13 bases lying between them. Here the CDR3 reads CASSVGGPKVEQYF. The DNA of the CDR3 is TGTGCCAGCAGCGTAGGAGGTCCAAAGGTCGAGCAGTACTTC.

V usage is TRBV28 and J usage is TRBJ2-3; TRBD2 matches at 9 bases. The ends lost 5 bases at V and 1 base at J; junction bases unmatched: 13. In germline, CDR1 is MDHEN, CDR2 SYDVKM. The CDR3 extends over 18 amino acids. This CDR3 is CASSGSGRSSYGTDTQYF. As DNA, the CDR3 is TGTGCCAGCAGTGGGAGCGGGAGGTCCAGTTACGGCACAGATACGCAGTATTTT. The whole variable domain, filled in from reference TRBV28 and TRBJ2-3, reads DVKVTQSSRYLVKRTGEKVFLECVQDMDHENMFWYRQDPGLGLRLIYFSYDVKMKEKGDIPEGYSVSREKKERFSLILESASTNQTSMYLCASSGSGRSSYGTDTQYFGPGTRLTVL.

The chain has TRBV7-9 and TRBJ2-1; TRBD2 might be the D (5 bases). There are 14 residues in the CDR3. CDR1 and CDR2 (germline): SEHNR, FQNEAQ (reference sequence). Trimming cost V 1 base and J 2 bases, with 6 bases left between them. This CDR3 is CASSLGGTYNEQFF. The DNA of the CDR3 is TGTGCCAGCAGCTTAGGAGGGACCTACAATGAGCAGTTCTTC.

This clone has just a few counts. The chain employs TRBV7-6 and TRBJ1-1; D remains ambiguous. This CDR3 contains 14 residues. The germline gives CDR1 SGHVS, CDR2 FNYEAQ. The V end was cut by 3 bases, the J end by 5 bases, with 13 bases between. CDR3 nucleotides: TGTGCCAGCAGCTTGCGTCGAGTCGGGACTGAAGCTTTCTTT. Its protein is CASSLRRVGTEAFF.

This sequence joins TRBV4-1 and TRBJ1-4, with 10 bases that match TRBD1. The V gene end was trimmed by 1 base and the J gene end by 5 bases; junction bases not matched to a gene: 4. CDR3 length: 16 amino acids. CDR1 is MGHRA, CDR2 YSYEKL, per germline. CDR3 sequence reads: CASSQGPGQGNEKLFF. The CDR3, as DNA: TGCGCCAGCAGCCAAGGGCCGGGACAGGGGAATGAAAAACTGTTTTTT.

The CDR3 loop reads CASSLDDSYNEQFF. The CDR3 DNA reads TGTGCCAGCAGCTTAGATGACAGCTACAATGAGCAGTTCTTC. The V call is TRBV7-9, the J call TRBJ2-1; TRBD1 is a possible D gene (5 bases). The CDR3 has 14 amino acids. V shed 1 base and J shed 3 bases, with 7 bases lying between them. CDR1 is SEHNR and CDR2 is FQNEAQ in the germline V gene (reference sequence).